This T cell receptor beta chain comes out of a study of T cell responses to AZD1222 COVID-19 vaccine. Study-wide results and caveats: Every sample of the repertoires postdated the peak T cell response. Among the donors, most were white British and more were female, and clonal diversity was possibly underestimated. The CD4 TCRs associated with vaccination extended across spike and predominated at 160-218 and 743-854. Spike-specific TCR breadth rose after two AZD1222 doses, and depth rose as well.

About this clone itself: Its antigen remains unknown.

The protocol was immunoSEQ multiplex PCR, while the TCRdb copy is restricted to in-frame clones and leaves out a portion. The data hold about 90,000 clones, with approximately 87% observed a single time. The sequences come from peripheral blood, collected 28 days after the second AZD1222 dose. This receptor was identified in an adult who received the AZD1222 COVID-19 vaccine.

The CDR3 nucleotides are TGTGCCAGCAGCTTGAGTAGCGCGGGAGTGGACAATGAGCAGTTCTTC. It specifies CASSLSSAGVDNEQFF. This sequence joins TRBV7-2 and TRBJ2-1, with 7 bases lining up with TRBD2. The J segment lost 5 bases and the V segment lost 3 bases, leaving 10 bases of the junction unmatched. Germline CDR1 is SGHTA and CDR2 is FQGNSA. The CDR3 consists of 16 residues.